The clone carrying this TCR beta chain was observed a handful of times. Its specificity is not known. This sample stems from a study of OX40 agonist ivuxolimab in advanced cancers. In the study overall: People who had prior anti-PD-1, anti-PD-L1 or anti-CTLA-4 therapy could take part, and under 45% had some.

The data were produced by immunoSEQ multiplex PCR, yet TCRdb's version contains in-frame clones alone and is incomplete. The data show some 86,000 clones, approximately 85% seen once. Broader study findings: Expanded peripheral T cell antigen specificity was not determined.

Germline-derived CDR1 and CDR2 are SGHVS and FNYEAQ. Trimming stripped 2 bases from V and 6 bases from J, with 10 bases between. The length of the CDR3 is 14 residues. This TCR came from an adult with an advanced solid tumor such as melanoma, head and neck, liver or kidney cancer. Sequenced here: CD4+ or CD8+ T cells sorted from blood, sampled in a trial of the OX40 agonist ivuxolimab. The rearrangement links TRBV7-6 to TRBJ2-2, with a weak D call TRBD2 (5 bases). CDR3 sequence: CASSLKREPGELFF. In DNA, the CDR3 is TGTGCCAGCAGCTTAAAGAGGGAACCCGGGGAGCTGTTTTTT.